The next 19 T cell receptor beta chains were all read from a single sample in a study of cytomegalovirus exposure and HLA in healthy donors. The PCR contained 60 Vbeta and 13 Jbeta primers. Measured with immunoSEQ multiplex PCR; TCRdb has only the in-frame clones, and not every one. The sample gives under 130,000 clones, 60% to 80% of which show up once; more than 2.5% is in the top ten. The specimen sequenced was PBMCs. These receptors were obtained from a man aged 30-40 years in good health and CMV-seronegative.

V usage is TRBV30 and J usage is TRBJ2-7; D call uncertain. CDR1 is GTSNPN, CDR2 SVGIG, per germline (reference sequence). This CDR3 spans 13 amino acids. V gave up 1 base and J gave up 5 bases, with 12 bases separating them. The CDR3 is CAWSGVANDEQYF. Here the CDR3 DNA reads TGTGCCTGGAGTGGGGTAGCCAATGACGAGCAGTACTTC.

This clone appeared once. V gene TRBV7-2 combines with J gene TRBJ2-7; D may be TRBD1 (5 bases). This CDR3 is built from 14 residues. CDR1 is SGHTA, CDR2 FQGNSA, per germline. The V and J ends lost 6 bases and 2 bases respectively, with 14 bases between them. The DNA of the CDR3 is TGTGCCAGCAGACTACAGGCCGTAGCCTACGAGCAGTACTTC. This translates into CASRLQAVAYEQYF.

The chain couples TRBV13 to TRBJ1-1; 7 bases agree with TRBD1. Trimming took 8 bases from V and 3 from J; bases not matched to a gene: 6. Germline-derived CDR1 and CDR2 are PRHDT and FYEKMQ (reference sequence). This CDR3 region has 13 residues. CDR3 in amino acids: CASGKGAYTEAFF. The CDR3 bases are TGTGCCAGCGGGAAGGGGGCATACACTGAAGCTTTCTTT. Filled out from reference TRBV13 and TRBJ1-1, the complete variable domain reads AAGVIQSPRHLIKEKRETATLKCYPIPRHDTVYWYQQGPGQDPQFLISFYEKMQSDKGSIPDRFSAQQFSDYHSELNMSSLELGDSALYFCASGKGAYTEAFFGQGTRLTVV.

J is TRBJ1-5 and V is TRBV29-1; possibly TRBD1 for D (5 bases). Germline V gives CDR1 SQVTM, CDR2 ANQGSEA. Trimming removed 5 bases at V and 4 bases at J, with 12 bases between. There are 13 residues in the CDR3. This CDR3 reads CSVLDKPNQPQHF. The CDR3 DNA follows: TGCAGCGTTTTGGACAAACCGAATCAGCCCCAGCATTTT.

The chain employs TRBV2 and TRBJ1-2, with 8 bases lining up with TRBD1. The CDR3 covers 13 residues. From germline, CDR1 is SNHLY and CDR2 FYNNEI. V was pared by 6 bases and J by 4 bases, with 4 bases of the junction left unmatched. The CDR3 here is CASRAGGPYGYTF. Here the CDR3 DNA reads TGTGCCAGCAGGGCAGGGGGCCCCTATGGCTACACCTTC.

This chain connects TRBV11-3 to TRBJ2-5; TRBD1 matches 8 bases. CDR1 is SGHNT and CDR2 is YENEEA in the germline V gene. The CDR3 sequence is 16 residues long. The ends lost 0 bases at V and 2 bases at J; junction bases unmatched: 5. The CDR3 protein is CASSLDDRGDQETQYF. As DNA, the CDR3 is TGTGCCAGCAGCTTAGACGACAGGGGCGATCAAGAGACCCAGTACTTC. The full variable domain, its missing parts supplied by reference TRBV11-3 and TRBJ2-5, is EAGVVQSPRYKIIEKKQPVAFWCNPISGHNTLYWYLQNLGQGPELLIRYENEEAVDDSQLPKDRFSAERLKGVDSTLKIQPAELGDSAVYLCASSLDDRGDQETQYFGPGTRLLVL.

This sequence joins TRBV7-9 and TRBJ2-7, with 7 positions matching TRBD1. The germline CDR1 and CDR2 sequences are SEHNR and FQNEAQ (reference sequence). The CDR3 is made up of 15 amino acids. The junction had 8 bases not matched to a gene; V was cut back by 4 bases and J by 2 bases. CDR3 in DNA: TGTGCCAGCAGCTCGACCGGGACAGCCACCTACGAGCAGTACTTC. Translated: CASSSTGTATYEQYF.

This clone appeared once. V and J are TRBV18 and TRBJ1-1; D may be TRBD1 (5 bases). CDR3 length: 14 amino acids. Per the germline V gene, CDR1 is KGHSH and CDR2 is LQKENI. Trimming removed 3 bases at V and 3 bases at J, with 11 bases between. The CDR3 DNA reads as TGTGCCAGCTCACCGACCGGGGGGGACACTGAAGCTTTCTTT. Its protein is CASSPTGGDTEAFF.

The rearrangement links TRBV7-8 to TRBJ2-5, with 8 nucleotides matching TRBD1. This CDR3 is 15 amino acids long. J gave up 2 bases and V 0 bases, and 2 bases lay outside the gene matches. The germline V gene encodes CDR1 SGHVS and CDR2 FQNEAQ. The CDR3: CASSLANRGQETQYF. The CDR3 region has the DNA TGTGCCAGCAGCTTAGCGAACAGGGGGCAAGAGACCCAGTACTTC.

The V and J genes are TRBV7-2 and TRBJ1-5; 7 nucleotides match TRBD1. Per the germline V gene, CDR1 is SGHTA and CDR2 is FQGNSA. V lost 5 bases, J lost 5 bases, and 3 bases stayed unmatched. The CDR3 contains 13 residues. The CDR3 nucleotides read TGTGCCAGCAGCGGAGACAGGGATCAGCCCCAGCATTTT. Protein sequence: CASSGDRDQPQHF.

The V and J genes are TRBV28 and TRBJ1-2, with D perhaps TRBD1 (5 bases). The CDR3 runs 15 residues. Germline loops: CDR1 MDHEN, CDR2 SYDVKM. Trimming took off 5 bases at V and 5 bases at J, with 18 bases between the two ends. The CDR3 region is CASSLPGLRGYGYTF. CDR3 nucleotide sequence: TGTGCCAGCAGTCTCCCGGGACTAAGGGGATATGGCTACACCTTC.

The chain recombines TRBV11-1 with TRBJ1-1, with D possibly being TRBD1 (5 bases). The CDR3 has 13 residues. Germline CDR1 and CDR2: SGHAT and FQDESV (reference sequence). Trimming shortened V by 8 bases and J by 0 bases, and 10 bases separated the two germline ends. This chain's CDR3 is CASAGGLNTEAFF. The CDR3 region has the DNA TGTGCCAGCGCCGGGGGACTGAACACTGAAGCTTTCTTT.

This clone was counted a single time. The J gene is TRBJ1-1, the V gene TRBV4-3, with TRBD1 matching 7 bases. Trimming removed 0 bases from V and 0 bases from J; junction bases left unmatched: 7. The CDR3 has 17 amino acids. Germline V gives CDR1 LGHNA, CDR2 YSLEER. The CDR3 region has the DNA TGCGCCAGCAGCCAAGAGTTTCAGGGGGAGATGAACACTGAAGCTTTCTTT. It specifies CASSQEFQGEMNTEAFF.

The chain employs TRBV5-8 and TRBJ2-5, with D possibly TRBD2 on 5 matching bases. Trimming took off 6 bases at V and 6 bases at J, with 27 bases between the two ends. CDR1 is SGHTS and CDR2 is YDEGEE in the germline V gene. This CDR3 has 17 amino acids. The CDR3 coding sequence is TGTGCCAGCACAAAAAAGGGCACGTCCGCCCTAGCCCAGACCCAGTACTTC. Protein product: CASTKKGTSALAQTQYF.

This sequence joins TRBV4-3 and TRBJ2-7; unclear D gene. Germline CDR1 reads LGHNA; CDR2 reads YSLEER. The CDR3 runs to 14 residues. The V end was cut by 1 base, the J end by 6 bases, with 13 bases between. CDR3 region: CASSQVARFAEQYF. In DNA form, the CDR3 reads TGCGCCAGCAGCCAAGTTGCCAGGTTTGCCGAGCAGTACTTC.

The J gene is TRBJ2-1, the V gene TRBV6-5; 9 nucleotides match TRBD2. In germline, CDR1 is MNHEY, CDR2 SVGAGI. The CDR3 contains 15 residues. Trimming removed 7 bases from V and 9 bases from J; junction bases left unmatched: 13. The CDR3 DNA is TGTGCCAGCACTTTGGCTAGCGGGGAGGGCGGTGAGCAGTTCTTC. This sequence encodes CASTLASGEGGEQFF.

The chain links TRBV5-5 to TRBJ2-7, with D tentatively TRBD1 (9 bases). Trimming left V 5 bases short and J 2 bases short, with 20 bases between. Germline V CDR1 and CDR2: SGHKS, YYEKEE (reference sequence). The length of the CDR3 is 16 residues. The CDR3 DNA reads as TGTGCCAGCAGGTTGCGGGGGGACAGGGTCCCCTACGAGCAGTACTTC. Protein sequence: CASRLRGDRVPYEQYF.

This clone is a singleton in its sample. The genes are TRBV19 and TRBJ2-3; 12 nucleotides agree with TRBD2. V shed 5 bases, J shed 3 bases, and the junction held 3 bases outside the gene matches. The CDR3 is 15 residues long. CDR1 and CDR2 from the germline V gene are LNHDA and SQIVND (reference sequence). The CDR3, as DNA: TGTGCCAGTAGTCTGACTAGCGGGAGAACAGATACGCAGTATTTT. Translated: CASSLTSGRTDTQYF.

The chain combines TRBV4-3 with TRBJ2-7, with D perhaps TRBD2 (6 bases). Germline CDR1 LGHNA, CDR2 YSLEER. V lost 4 bases and J 2 bases, leaving 15 bases between the germline ends. The CDR3 runs to 15 residues. The CDR3 protein is CASSRGRSTTYEQYF. The CDR3 bases are TGCGCCAGCAGCCGGGGGAGGTCTACCACCTACGAGCAGTACTTC.